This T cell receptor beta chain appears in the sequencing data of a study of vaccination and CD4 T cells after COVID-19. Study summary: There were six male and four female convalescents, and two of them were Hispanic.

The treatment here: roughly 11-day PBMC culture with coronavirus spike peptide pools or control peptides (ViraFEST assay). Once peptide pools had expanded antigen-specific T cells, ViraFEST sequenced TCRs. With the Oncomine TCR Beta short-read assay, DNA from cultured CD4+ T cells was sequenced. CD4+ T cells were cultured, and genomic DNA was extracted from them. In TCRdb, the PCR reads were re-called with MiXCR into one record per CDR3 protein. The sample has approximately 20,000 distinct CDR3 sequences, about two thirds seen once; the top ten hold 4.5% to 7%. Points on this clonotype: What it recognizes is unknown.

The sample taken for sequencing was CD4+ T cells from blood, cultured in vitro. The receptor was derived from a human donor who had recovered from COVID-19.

CDR3 amino acids: CASSSAQVVTEAFF. The CDR3 DNA is TGTGCCAGCAGTTCCGCCCAGGTGGTTACTGAAGCTTTCTTT. The chain links TRBV6-5 to TRBJ1-1; D remains ambiguous. Trimming removed 4 bases at V and 5 bases at J, with 14 bases between. CDR3 length equals 14 residues. CDR1 and CDR2 from the germline V gene are MNHEY and SVGAGI.